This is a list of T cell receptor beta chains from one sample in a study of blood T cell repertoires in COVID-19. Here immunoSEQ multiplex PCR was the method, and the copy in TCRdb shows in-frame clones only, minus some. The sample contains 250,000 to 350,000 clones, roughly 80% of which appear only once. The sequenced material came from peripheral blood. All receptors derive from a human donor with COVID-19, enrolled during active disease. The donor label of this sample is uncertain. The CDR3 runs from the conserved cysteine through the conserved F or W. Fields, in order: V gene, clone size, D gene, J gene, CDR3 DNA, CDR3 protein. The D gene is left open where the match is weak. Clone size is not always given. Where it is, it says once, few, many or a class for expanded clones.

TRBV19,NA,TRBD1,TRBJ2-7,TGTGCCAGTAGTCGAGGGACAGGCCCCTACGAGCAGTACTTC,CASSRGTGPYEQYF
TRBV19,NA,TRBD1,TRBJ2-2,TGTGCCAGTCGGAGACAGGGGACCGGGGAGCTGTTTTTT,CASRRQGTGELFF
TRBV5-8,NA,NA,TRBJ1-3,TGTGCCAGCAGCGCAGAAACAGGGTTCTCTGGAAACACCATATATTTT,CASSAETGFSGNTIYF
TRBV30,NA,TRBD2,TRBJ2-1,TGTGCCTGGGGGACTAGCGGGAGTAGGAATGAGCAGTTCTTC,CAWGTSGSRNEQFF
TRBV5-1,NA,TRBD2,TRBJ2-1,TGCGCCAGCAGCTTGGGGGGACTAGCGGGGTCCTACAATGAGCAGTTCTTC,CASSLGGLAGSYNEQFF
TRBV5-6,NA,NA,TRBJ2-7,TGTGCCAGCAACATCGCTGGGTGGAGCTCTGGCGAGCAGTACTTC,CASNIAGWSSGEQYF
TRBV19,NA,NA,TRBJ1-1,TGTGCCAGTAGTATGGCCAGGCTAACCGAAGCTTTCTTT,CASSMARLTEAFF
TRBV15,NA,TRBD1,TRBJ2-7,TGTGCCACCAGCAGAGTTGGGTGGGACAGGGGGCACGAGCAGTACTTC,CATSRVGWDRGHEQYF
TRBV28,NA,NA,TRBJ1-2,TGTGCCAGCAGCCCCCCGAGGCTCGGCTACACCTTC,CASSPPRLGYTF
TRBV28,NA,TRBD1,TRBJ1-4,TGTGCCAGCAGACAAACAGGGGATAATGAAAAACTGTTTTTT,CASRQTGDNEKLFF
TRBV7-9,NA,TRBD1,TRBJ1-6,TGTGCCAGCAGCCCCACAGCCGGGACAGGGGATTCACCCCTCCACTTT,CASSPTAGTGDSPLHF
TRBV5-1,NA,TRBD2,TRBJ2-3,TGCGCCAGCAGCTTTTTTGCGGGAGAAGATACGCAGTATTTT,CASSFFAGEDTQYF
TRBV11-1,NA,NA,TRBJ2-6,TGTGCCAGCAGCTTAAAAGGAGAATTTTTCAACGTCCTGACTTTC,CASSLKGEFFNVLTF
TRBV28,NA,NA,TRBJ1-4,TGTGCCAGCAGTACCCGACGGAGAATAAATGAAAAACTGTTTTTT,CASSTRRRINEKLFF
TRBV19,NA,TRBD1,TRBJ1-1,TGTGCCAGTAGAAAGGGACAGGGGGCCGGGGACACTGAAGCTTTCTTT,CASRKGQGAGDTEAFF
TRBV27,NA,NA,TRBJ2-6,TGTGCCAGCAGTTTGCAGGGTCTTGGGGCCAACGTCCTGACTTTC,CASSLQGLGANVLTF
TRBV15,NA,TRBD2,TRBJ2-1,TGTGCCACCAGCAGAGGGGAGGGGAATGAGCAGTTCTTC,CATSRGEGNEQFF
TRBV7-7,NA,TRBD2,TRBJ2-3,TGTGCTAGCAGCCAATCCCTCCGACTAGCGGGAGGGCCGAATACGCAGTATTTT,CASSQSLRLAGGPNTQYF
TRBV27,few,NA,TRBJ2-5,TGTGCCAGCGCCCAGACACGGGGAACGAACGGGGAGACCCAGTACTTC,CASAQTRGTNGETQYF
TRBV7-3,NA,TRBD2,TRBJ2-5,TGTGCCAGCAGCTTAAGCGGGAGGAGGGAGACCCAGTACTTC,CASSLSGRRETQYF
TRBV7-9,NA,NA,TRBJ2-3,TGTGCCAGCAGCCCCTCCACAGATACGCAGTATTTT,CASSPSTDTQYF
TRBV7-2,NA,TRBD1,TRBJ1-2,TGTGCCAGCAGCCCCCGGCCAGGGGGCAACTATGGCTACACCTTC,CASSPRPGGNYGYTF
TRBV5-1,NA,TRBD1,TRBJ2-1,TGCGCCAGCAGCTTAATGGGACAGGGTAACAATGAGCAGTTCTTC,CASSLMGQGNNEQFF
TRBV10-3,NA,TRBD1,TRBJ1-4,TGTGCCAGCCGACAGGGGGCGGAATATGAAAAACTGTTTTTT,CASRQGAEYEKLFF
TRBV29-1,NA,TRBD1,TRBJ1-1,TGCAGCGTAGGGACAGGGTATAACACTGAAGCTTTCTTT,CSVGTGYNTEAFF
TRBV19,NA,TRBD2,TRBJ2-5,TGTGCCAGTAGCAGTCCTAGCGGGAGTGGAGAGACCCAGTACTTC,CASSSPSGSGETQYF
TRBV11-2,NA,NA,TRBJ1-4,TGTGCCAGCAGCTTAGCAGGACAAAACCTGTTTTTT,CASSLAGQNLFF
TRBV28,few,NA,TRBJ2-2,TGTGCCAGTTTGGGGGCGGGAGCTGGCGGGGAGCTGTTTTTT,CASLGAGAGGELFF
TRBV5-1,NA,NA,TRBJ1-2,TGCGCCAGCAGCTTGGGTGACGACAGAGAACCCTATGGCTACACCTTC,CASSLGDDREPYGYTF
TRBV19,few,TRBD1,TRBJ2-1,TGTGCCAGTAGCCGGACAGGGATGTACAATGAGCAGTTCTTC,CASSRTGMYNEQFF
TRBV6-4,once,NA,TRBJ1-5,TGTGCCAGCAGTGCCGAAGGGGGCAATCAGCCCCAGCATTTT,CASSAEGGNQPQHF
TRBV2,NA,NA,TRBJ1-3,TGTGCCAGCAGTGAAAGGGCGGCTACTAGCTCTGGAAACACCATATATTTT,CASSERAATSSGNTIYF
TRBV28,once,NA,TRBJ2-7,TGTGCCAGCATTGGGGCAGCTCCCGGCTACGAGCAGTACTTC,CASIGAAPGYEQYF
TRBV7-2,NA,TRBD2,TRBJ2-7,TGTGCCAGCAGCACCTCAGCGGGAGGGCCCTACGAGCAGTACTTC,CASSTSAGGPYEQYF